This T cell receptor beta chain was obtained from a study of human T cells and chemical hapten exposure. About the research overall: Small discrepancies in pooled library volume mainly accounted for the varying TCR yields per sample.

CDR1 and CDR2 (germline): ENHRY, SYGVKD. The CDR3 covers 17 residues. V shed 3 bases, J shed 4 bases, and the junction held 9 bases outside the gene matches. The time point is: patch test 3, about 24 weeks after DPC sensitization. The treatment: therapeutic diphenylcyclopropenone sensitization with weekly scalp DPC. Investigators collected blood before applying each patch test. Non-pregnant alopecia patients aged 18 to 70, suitable for DPC therapy. This clonotype appeared many times. TCRdb used MiXCR to reprocess the RACE reads, holding one entry per CDR3 protein. The table lists 28,000 or so distinct CDR3 sequences, 5.8% of them singletons, with 5% to 7% in the top ten.

The material was whole blood, obtained in connection with sensitization to the hapten diphenylcyclopropenone (DPC). The chain is built from TRBV10-3 and TRBJ2-3; 11 nucleotides line up with TRBD2. This sequence was found in a man aged 25-40 years with alopecia areata. Some clones in this sample may be carry-over from other donors' samples. The CDR3 DNA reads as TGTGCCATCAGTGAACGCCTAGCGGGGGGACGGGCAGATACGCAGTATTTT. This gives the protein CAISERLAGGRADTQYF.